This paragraph reports one T cell receptor (beta chain). Its antigen is unidentified. The germline V gene encodes CDR1 MNHEY and CDR2 SMNVEV (reference sequence). This CDR3 contains 14 residues. The J segment lost 8 bases and the V segment lost 6 bases, leaving 6 bases of the junction unmatched. Libraries were prepared by immunoSEQ multiplex PCR; TCRdb keeps only in-frame clonotypes and omits some of them. The sample yields 78,000 or so clones, 96% seen once. Among the 110 or so subjects of the validation cohort, separate from the roughly 700-subject first cohort, were the donors. This sample was included in a study of cytomegalovirus exposure and HLA in healthy donors. Study-wide results and limits: Researchers catalogued approximately 160 TCR beta chains as cytomegalovirus-associated.

This TCR came from a man between 18 and 35 years old in good health and CMV-seropositive. The chain combines TRBV27 with TRBJ2-1; 11 bases align to TRBD1. The sample taken for sequencing was PBMCs. The CDR3 spells CASSPGQGDYEQFF. CDR3 nucleotide sequence: TGTGCCAGCAGCCCGGGACAGGGGGATTATGAGCAGTTCTTC.